Detailed here is one T cell receptor (beta chain). Its antigen is still unknown. After re-calling the 5' RACE reads, TCRdb lists one entry per CDR3 protein, DNA absent. The sample is made up of 400,000 to 550,000 distinct CDR3 sequences, and the top ten hold 7.3% of it. This sample is part of a study of T cells expressing NK-cell markers. General study results and limits: NKG2C+ dominant clonotype frequencies in about six donors were roughly 1.0-7.5% of CD8+ T cells.

The germline V gene encodes CDR1 LNHDA and CDR2 SQIVND (reference sequence). The CDR3 extends over 13 amino acids. This sequence joins TRBV19 and TRBJ2-2; lacking DNA, the TRBD1 call made by TCRdb goes unchecked. Sample: blood T cells: a sorted CD56 or NKG2C T cell subset, CD4+ or CD8+ T cells, or bulk PBMC T cells (not recorded which). The source is a woman aged 18 to 75 in good health. The CDR3 protein is CASTGSGTGELFF.